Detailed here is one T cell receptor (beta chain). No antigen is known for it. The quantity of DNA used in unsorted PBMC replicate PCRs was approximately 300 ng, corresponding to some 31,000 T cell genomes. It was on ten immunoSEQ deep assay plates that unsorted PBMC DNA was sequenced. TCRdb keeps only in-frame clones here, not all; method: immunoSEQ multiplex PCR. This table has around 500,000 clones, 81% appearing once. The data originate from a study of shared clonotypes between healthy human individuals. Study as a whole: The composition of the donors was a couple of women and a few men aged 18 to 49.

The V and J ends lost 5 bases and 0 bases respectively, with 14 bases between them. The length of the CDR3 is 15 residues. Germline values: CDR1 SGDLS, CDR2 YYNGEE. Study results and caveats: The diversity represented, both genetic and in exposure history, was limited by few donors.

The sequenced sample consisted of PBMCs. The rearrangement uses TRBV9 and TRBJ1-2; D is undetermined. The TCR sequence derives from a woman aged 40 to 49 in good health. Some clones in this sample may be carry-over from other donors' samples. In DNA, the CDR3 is TGTGCCAGCAGGGGCGCGTGGGCACCTAACTATGGCTACACCTTC. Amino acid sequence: CASRGAWAPNYGYTF.